This is a list of T cell receptor beta chains from one sample in a study of human T cells and chemical hapten exposure. TCRdb independently ran MiXCR on the RACE reads; one entry per CDR3 protein. The sample has over 14,000 distinct CDR3 sequences, 15% to 20% seen once. Sequenced here: whole blood, sampled in connection with sensitization to the hapten diphenylcyclopropenone (DPC). The receptors come from a woman aged 25 to 39 with alopecia areata. Some clones in this sample may be carry-over from other donors' samples. CDR3s include the opening cysteine and the closing phenylalanine or tryptophan. Fields, in order: CDR3 protein, CDR3 DNA, V gene, clone size, J gene, D gene, CDR3 length. D genes are given only for firm matches. Size values are once, few and many counts, or a class for expanded clones, and some rows have none.

CDR3aa: CASSPGTNSPLHF; CDR3nt: TGTGCCAGCAGTCCCGGGACTAATTCACCCCTCCACTTT; v_gene: TRBV6-5; abundance: NA; j_gene: TRBJ1-6; d_gene: NA; len: 13
CDR3aa: CASSLEGRTGRETQYF; CDR3nt: TGTGCCAGCAGCTTAGAGGGCAGGACAGGGAGAGAGACCCAGTACTTC; v_gene: TRBV11-2; abundance: NA; j_gene: TRBJ2-5; d_gene: TRBD1; len: 16
CDR3aa: CASSQGDGGSYNEQFF; CDR3nt: TGTGCCAGCAGCCAAGGGGACGGGGGCTCCTACAATGAGCAGTTCTTC; v_gene: TRBV4-2; abundance: medium-sized; j_gene: TRBJ2-1; d_gene: NA; len: 16
CDR3aa: CASSQVTGEKGAFF; CDR3nt: TGTGCCAGCAGCCAAGTAACAGGGGAGAAGGGAGCTTTCTTT; v_gene: TRBV4-2; abundance: many; j_gene: TRBJ1-1; d_gene: TRBD1; len: 14
CDR3aa: CASSPWEEGADTQYF; CDR3nt: TGTGCCAGCAGTCCCTGGGAGGAGGGCGCAGATACGCAGTATTTT; v_gene: TRBV28; abundance: many; j_gene: TRBJ2-3; d_gene: NA; len: 15
CDR3aa: CSARDRGPSNEQFF; CDR3nt: TGCAGTGCTAGGGACAGGGGTCCAAGCAATGAGCAGTTCTTC; v_gene: TRBV20-1; abundance: NA; j_gene: TRBJ2-1; d_gene: TRBD1; len: 14
CDR3aa: CSAARGSGSTGELFF; CDR3nt: TGCAGCGCCGCCCGAGGAAGCGGGAGTACCGGGGAGCTGTTTTTT; v_gene: TRBV29-1; abundance: NA; j_gene: TRBJ2-2; d_gene: TRBD2; len: 15
CDR3aa: CASSYDSSNQPQHF; CDR3nt: TGTGCCAGCAGCTACGACAGTTCCAATCAGCCCCAGCATTTT; v_gene: TRBV7-9; abundance: many; j_gene: TRBJ1-5; d_gene: NA; len: 14
CDR3aa: CASSLSYRGEQYF; CDR3nt: TGTGCCAGCAGCTTATCCTACAGGGGTGAGCAGTACTTC; v_gene: TRBV7-6; abundance: NA; j_gene: TRBJ2-7; d_gene: TRBD1; len: 13
CDR3aa: CASSQGIRLAGGLETQYF; CDR3nt: TGTGCCAGCAGCCAAGGGATCAGGTTAGCGGGAGGATTAGAGACCCAGTACTTC; v_gene: TRBV14; abundance: many; j_gene: TRBJ2-5; d_gene: TRBD2; len: 18
CDR3aa: CASSVGTMNYGYTF; CDR3nt: TGTGCCAGCAGCGTAGGCACGATGAACTATGGCTACACCTTC; v_gene: TRBV9; abundance: many; j_gene: TRBJ1-2; d_gene: NA; len: 14
CDR3aa: CASSFLNEQFF; CDR3nt: TGTGCCAGCAGTTTCCTAAATGAGCAGTTCTTC; v_gene: TRBV12-3/TRBV12-4; abundance: many; j_gene: TRBJ2-1; d_gene: NA; len: 11
CDR3aa: CASSQDLSSGQETQYF; CDR3nt: TGCGCCAGCAGCCAAGATCTCTCTAGCGGCCAAGAGACCCAGTACTTC; v_gene: TRBV4-3; abundance: many; j_gene: TRBJ2-5; d_gene: TRBD2; len: 16